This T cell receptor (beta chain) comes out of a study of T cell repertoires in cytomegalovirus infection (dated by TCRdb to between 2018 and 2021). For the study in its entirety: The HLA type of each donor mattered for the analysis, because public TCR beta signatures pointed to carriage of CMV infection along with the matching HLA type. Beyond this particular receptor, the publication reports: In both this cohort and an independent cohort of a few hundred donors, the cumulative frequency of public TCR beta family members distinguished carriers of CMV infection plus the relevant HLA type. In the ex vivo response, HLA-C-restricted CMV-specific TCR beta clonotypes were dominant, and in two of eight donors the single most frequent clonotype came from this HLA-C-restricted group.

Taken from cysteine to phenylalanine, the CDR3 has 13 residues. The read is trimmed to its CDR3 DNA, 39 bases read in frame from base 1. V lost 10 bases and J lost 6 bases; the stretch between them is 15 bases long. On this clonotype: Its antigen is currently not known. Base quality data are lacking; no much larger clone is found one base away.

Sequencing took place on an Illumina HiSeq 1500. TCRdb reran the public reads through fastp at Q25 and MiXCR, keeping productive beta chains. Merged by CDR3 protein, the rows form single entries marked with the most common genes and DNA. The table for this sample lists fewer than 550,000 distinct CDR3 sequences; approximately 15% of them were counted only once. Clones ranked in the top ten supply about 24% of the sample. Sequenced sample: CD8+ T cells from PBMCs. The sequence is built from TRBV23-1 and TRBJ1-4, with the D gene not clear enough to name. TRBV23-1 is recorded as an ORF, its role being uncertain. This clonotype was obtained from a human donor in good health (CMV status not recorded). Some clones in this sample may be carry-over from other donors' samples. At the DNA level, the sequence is TGCGCCACGTTTACGGGGAACGATGAAAAACTGTTTTTT. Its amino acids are CATFTGNDEKLFF.